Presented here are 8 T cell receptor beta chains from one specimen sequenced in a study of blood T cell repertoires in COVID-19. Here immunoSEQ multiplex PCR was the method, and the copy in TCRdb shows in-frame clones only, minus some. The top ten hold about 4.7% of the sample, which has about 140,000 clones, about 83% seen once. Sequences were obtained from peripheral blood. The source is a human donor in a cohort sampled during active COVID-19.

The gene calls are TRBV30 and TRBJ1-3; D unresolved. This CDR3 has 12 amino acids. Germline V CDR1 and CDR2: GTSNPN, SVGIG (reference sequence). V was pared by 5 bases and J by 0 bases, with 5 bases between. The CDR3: CAWANSGNTIYF. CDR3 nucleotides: TGTGCCTGGGCAAACTCTGGAAACACCATATATTTT.

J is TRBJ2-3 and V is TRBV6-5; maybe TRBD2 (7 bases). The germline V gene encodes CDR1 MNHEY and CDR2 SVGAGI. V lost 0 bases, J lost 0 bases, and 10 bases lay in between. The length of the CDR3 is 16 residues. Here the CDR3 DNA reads TGTGCCAGCAGTTACTCGGCGGGGGCTAGCACAGATACGCAGTATTTT. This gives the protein CASSYSAGASTDTQYF.

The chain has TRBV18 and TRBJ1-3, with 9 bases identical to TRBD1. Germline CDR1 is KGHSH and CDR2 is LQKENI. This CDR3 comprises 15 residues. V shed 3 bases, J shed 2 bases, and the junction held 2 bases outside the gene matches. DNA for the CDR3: TGTGCCAGCTCACCGGACAGGGGACCTGGAAACACCATATATTTT. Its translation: CASSPDRGPGNTIYF.

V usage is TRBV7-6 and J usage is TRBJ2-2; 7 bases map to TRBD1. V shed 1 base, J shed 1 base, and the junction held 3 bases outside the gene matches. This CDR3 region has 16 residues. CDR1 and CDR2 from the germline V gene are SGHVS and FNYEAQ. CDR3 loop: CASSLVWTGNTGELFF. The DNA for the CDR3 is TGTGCCAGCAGCTTAGTTTGGACAGGGAACACCGGGGAGCTGTTTTTT.

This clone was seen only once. The CDR3 loop is CASSSLEGVNYGYTF. As DNA, the CDR3 is TGCGCCAGCAGCTCCCTCGAAGGGGTTAACTATGGCTACACCTTC. V is TRBV5-1 and J is TRBJ1-2; tentative D call: TRBD1 (5 bases). There are 15 residues in the CDR3. V lost 3 bases to trimming and J lost 1 base, with 13 bases between them. The germline V gene encodes CDR1 SGHRS and CDR2 YFSETQ.

The CDR3 DNA reads TGTGCCAGCAGCTTACAGGGGGCGCGGGAGACCCAGTACTTC. It codes for CASSLQGARETQYF. V and J are TRBV5-6 and TRBJ2-5, with TRBD1 matching over 9 bases. The germline V gene encodes CDR1 SGHDT and CDR2 YYEEEE. This CDR3 is built from 14 residues. J gave up 5 bases and V 2 bases, and 4 bases lay outside the gene matches.

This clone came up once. CDR3 sequence: CASSSPGGQSSYEQYF. The DNA of the CDR3 is TGTGCCAGCAGTTCCCCTGGGGGACAGAGCTCCTACGAGCAGTACTTC. The rearrangement uses TRBV6-2 or TRBV6-3 and TRBJ2-7; TRBD1 agrees at 7 bases. The CDR3 totals 16 residues. V was pared by 4 bases and J by 0 bases, with 9 bases of the junction left unmatched. CDR1 and CDR2 (germline): MNHEY, SVGEGT.

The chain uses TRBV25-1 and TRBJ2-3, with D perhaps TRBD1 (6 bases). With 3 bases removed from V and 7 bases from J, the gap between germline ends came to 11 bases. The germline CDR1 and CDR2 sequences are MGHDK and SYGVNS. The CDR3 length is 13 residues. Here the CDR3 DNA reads TGTGCCAGCAGTGATTCGGACAGATATACGCAGTATTTT. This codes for CASSDSDRYTQYF.